This TCR beta chain was documented in a study of T cell responses to AZD1222 COVID-19 vaccine. Repertoires were generated with immunoSEQ multiplex PCR, while TCRdb's copy carries only in-frame clones and drops some. The table includes about 57,000 clones, about 85% detected once. Study results and limitations: Without day 14 samples, only post-peak T cell repertoires were studied. Clonal diversity may have been underestimated in mostly white British donors. Increases in Spike-specific TCR breadth and depth were seen after two AZD1222 doses. Among spike-specific TCRs, nearly half reportedly target unmutated variant regions.

With regard to this clone: Antigen unknown.

The CDR3 loop spans 12 amino acids. The germline CDR1 and CDR2 sequences are SGHRS and YFSETQ. V lost 3 bases and J 7 bases, leaving 10 bases between the germline ends. The TCR originated in an adult in good health. Here the sequenced sample was peripheral blood, taken on day 0 of AZD1222 vaccination. This chain connects TRBV5-1 to TRBJ1-2; D may be TRBD1 (6 bases). The CDR3 region is CASSWGQGGYTF. The DNA of the CDR3 is TGCGCCAGCAGCTGGGGGCAAGGTGGCTACACCTTC. Full variable domain (rest looked up from reference TRBV5-1 and TRBJ1-2): KAGVTQTPRYLIKTRGQQVTLSCSPISGHRSVSWYQQTPGQGLQFLFEYFSETQRNKGNFPGRFSGRQFSNSRSEMNVSTLELGDSALYLCASSWGQGGYTFGSGTRLTVV.